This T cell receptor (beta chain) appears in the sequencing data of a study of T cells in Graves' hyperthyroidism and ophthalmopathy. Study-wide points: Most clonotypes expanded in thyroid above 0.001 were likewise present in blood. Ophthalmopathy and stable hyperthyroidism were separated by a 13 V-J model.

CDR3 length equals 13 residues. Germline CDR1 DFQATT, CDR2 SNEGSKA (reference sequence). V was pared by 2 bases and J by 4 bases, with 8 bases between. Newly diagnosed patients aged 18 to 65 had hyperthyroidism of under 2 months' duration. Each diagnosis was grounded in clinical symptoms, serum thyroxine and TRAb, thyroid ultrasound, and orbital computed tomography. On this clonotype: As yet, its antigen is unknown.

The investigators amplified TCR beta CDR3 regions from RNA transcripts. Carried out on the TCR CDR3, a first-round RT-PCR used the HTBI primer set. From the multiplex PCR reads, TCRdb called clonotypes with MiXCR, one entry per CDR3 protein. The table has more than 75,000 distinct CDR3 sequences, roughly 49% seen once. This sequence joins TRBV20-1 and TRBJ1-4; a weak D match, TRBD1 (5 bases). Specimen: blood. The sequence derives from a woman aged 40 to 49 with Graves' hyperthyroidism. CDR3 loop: CSARKGYNEKLFF. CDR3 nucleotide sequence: TGCAGTGCTAGAAAGGGGTATAATGAAAAACTGTTTTTT.